The clone carrying this T cell receptor beta chain was counted ten times or more. This record belongs to a study of tumor-infiltrating lymphocytes in oesophageal squamous cell carcinoma. Per germline, CDR1 MRHNA and CDR2 SNTAGT. Trimming removed 5 bases from V and 0 bases from J, with 11 bases in between. The CDR3 sequence is 15 residues long. TCRdb reanalysed the PCR reads using MiXCR and keeps one entry per CDR3 protein. Found here are 20,000 or so distinct CDR3 sequences, about 42% of them singletons; the top ten hold around 20%. The chain is built from TRBV6-4 and TRBJ2-1; tentatively, D is TRBD2 (6 bases). The sequencing sample was made of normal esophageal tissue next to the tumor. The receptor was derived from a female donor with esophageal squamous cell carcinoma. The CDR3 protein is CASSPGTGSYNEQFF. Here the CDR3 DNA reads TGTGCCAGCAGTCCCGGGACTGGCTCCTACAATGAGCAGTTCTTC.